This T cell receptor beta chain was identified in a study of T cells expressing NK-cell markers. On the study more broadly: The sequencing cohort of eight donors included seven HCMV-seropositive individuals and one seronegative individual.

In generating TCR beta cDNA, 5'RACE template switching with UMIs was used. TCRdb reprocessed the 5' RACE reads and reports one entry per CDR3 protein, with no DNA. This sample's table reports roughly 150,000 distinct CDR3 sequences. Note on this clonotype: Its target is not known.

Points from the study as a whole: In a group of five to seven donors, dominant NKG2C+ clonotypes represented 1.0-7.0% of CD8+ T cells. Clarity on HCMV specificity was lacking for the expanded NKG2C+ T cell clones.

The sequenced material came from blood T cells: a sorted CD56 or NKG2C T cell subset, CD4+ or CD8+ T cells, or bulk PBMC T cells (not recorded which). This clonotype originated in a man aged 18-75 years in good health.

CDR3 protein: CASTWLLNQPQHF. The chain carries TRBV12-3 or TRBV12-4 and TRBJ1-5. The CDR3 sequence is 13 residues long.